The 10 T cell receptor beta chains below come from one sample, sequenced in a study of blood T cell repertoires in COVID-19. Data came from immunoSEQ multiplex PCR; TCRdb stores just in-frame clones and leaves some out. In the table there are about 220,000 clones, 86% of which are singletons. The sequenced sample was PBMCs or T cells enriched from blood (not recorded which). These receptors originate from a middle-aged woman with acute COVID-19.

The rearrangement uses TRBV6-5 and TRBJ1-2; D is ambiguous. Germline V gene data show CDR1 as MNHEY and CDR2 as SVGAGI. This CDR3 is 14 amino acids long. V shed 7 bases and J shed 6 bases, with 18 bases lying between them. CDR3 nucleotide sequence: TGTGCCAGCAATCAAAAGGGTCGGGGAGATGGCTACACCTTC. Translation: CASNQKGRGDGYTF.

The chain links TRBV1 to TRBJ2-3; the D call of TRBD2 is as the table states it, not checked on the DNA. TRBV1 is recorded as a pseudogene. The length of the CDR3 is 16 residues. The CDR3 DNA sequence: TGCACCAGCAGCCAAGGCGGGGGGAGCGGAACTGATACGCAGTATTTT. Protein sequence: CTSSQGGGSGTDTQYF.

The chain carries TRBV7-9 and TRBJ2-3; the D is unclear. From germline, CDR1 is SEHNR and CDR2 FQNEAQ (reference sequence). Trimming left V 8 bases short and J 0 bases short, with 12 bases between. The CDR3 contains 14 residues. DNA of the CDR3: TGTGCCAGCCGGTCGCGCACTAGCACAGATACGCAGTATTTT. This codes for CASRSRTSTDTQYF.

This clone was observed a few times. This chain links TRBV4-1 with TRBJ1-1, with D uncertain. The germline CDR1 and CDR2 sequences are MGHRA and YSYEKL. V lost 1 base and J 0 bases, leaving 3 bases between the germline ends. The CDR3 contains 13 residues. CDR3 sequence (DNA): TGCGCCAGCAGCCAAGTAGTGAACACTGAAGCTTTCTTT. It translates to CASSQVVNTEAFF.

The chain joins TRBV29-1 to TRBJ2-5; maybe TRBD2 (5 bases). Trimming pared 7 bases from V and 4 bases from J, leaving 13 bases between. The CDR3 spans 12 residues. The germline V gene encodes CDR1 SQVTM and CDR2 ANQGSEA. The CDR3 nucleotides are TGCAGCGGCGGACTGCCACGAGAGACCCAGTACTTC. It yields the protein CSGGLPRETQYF.

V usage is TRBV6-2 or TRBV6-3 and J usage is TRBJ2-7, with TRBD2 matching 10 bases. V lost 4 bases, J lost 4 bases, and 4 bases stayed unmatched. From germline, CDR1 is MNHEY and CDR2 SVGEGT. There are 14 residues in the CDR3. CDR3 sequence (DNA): TGTGCCAGCAGTTCTAGCGGGGGAAAATACGAGCAGTACTTC. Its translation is CASSSSGGKYEQYF.

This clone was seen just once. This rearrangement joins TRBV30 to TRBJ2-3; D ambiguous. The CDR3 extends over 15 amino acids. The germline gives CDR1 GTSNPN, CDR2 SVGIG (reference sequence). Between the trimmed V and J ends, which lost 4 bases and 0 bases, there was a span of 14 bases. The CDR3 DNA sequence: TGTGCCTGGATCCCGCCGATCAGTAGCACAGATACGCAGTATTTT. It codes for CAWIPPISSTDTQYF.

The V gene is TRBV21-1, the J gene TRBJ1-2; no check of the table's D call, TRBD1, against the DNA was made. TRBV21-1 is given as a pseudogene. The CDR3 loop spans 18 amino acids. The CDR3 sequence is CASSRRGPGAILSGGYTF. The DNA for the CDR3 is TGTGCCAGCAGCCGACGCGGTCCAGGGGCTATTTTGTCTGGTGGCTACACCTTC.

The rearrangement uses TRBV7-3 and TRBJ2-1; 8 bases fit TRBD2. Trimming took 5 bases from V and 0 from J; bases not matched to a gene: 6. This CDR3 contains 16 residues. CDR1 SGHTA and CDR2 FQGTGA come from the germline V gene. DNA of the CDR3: TGTGCCAGCAGCCTCACCGGGGGGGTCTCCTACAATGAGCAGTTCTTC. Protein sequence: CASSLTGGVSYNEQFF.

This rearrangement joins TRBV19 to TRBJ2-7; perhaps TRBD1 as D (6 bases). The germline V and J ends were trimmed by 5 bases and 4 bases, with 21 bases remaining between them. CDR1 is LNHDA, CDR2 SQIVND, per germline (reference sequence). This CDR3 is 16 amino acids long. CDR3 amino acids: CASSPTQGSVFYEQYV. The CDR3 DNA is TGTGCCAGTAGTCCCACGCAGGGGTCAGTCTTTTACGAGCAGTACGTC.